This is a list of T cell receptor beta chains from one sample in a study of blood T cell repertoires in COVID-19. Some clones are missing from TCRdb's copy, which holds only in-frame ones; the method was immunoSEQ multiplex PCR. The sample holds around 250,000 clones; roughly 88% are singletons and the top ten take around 3%. The sequenced material came from peripheral blood. Every receptor here comes from a woman aged 30 to 39 with active or convalescent COVID-19. The CDR3 runs from the conserved cysteine through the conserved F or W. The order of the fields is D gene, V gene, J gene, clone size, CDR3 protein, CDR3 DNA. The D gene is left open where the match is weak. Clone sizes are given selectively: once, few, many, or a class where the clone is expanded.

d_call: -
v_call: TRBV2
j_call: TRBJ2-7
clone_size: -
cdr3_aa: CASKTGSYEQYF
cdr3_nt: TGTGCCAGCAAGACTGGCTCCTACGAGCAGTACTTC

d_call: -
v_call: TRBV5-1
j_call: TRBJ2-2
clone_size: -
cdr3_aa: CASRTAGFTGELFF
cdr3_nt: TGCGCCAGCAGAACGGCAGGTTTCACCGGGGAGCTGTTTTTT

d_call: -
v_call: TRBV6-5
j_call: TRBJ1-1
clone_size: -
cdr3_aa: CASSPGRGYTEAFF
cdr3_nt: TGTGCCAGCAGCCCAGGGAGGGGGTACACTGAAGCTTTCTTT

d_call: TRBD1
v_call: TRBV6-2/TRBV6-3
j_call: TRBJ2-1
clone_size: -
cdr3_aa: CASSRSLPGQGSNEQFF
cdr3_nt: TGTGCCAGCAGCCGAAGCTTACCGGGACAGGGGTCCAATGAGCAGTTCTTC

d_call: -
v_call: TRBV7-6
j_call: TRBJ2-1
clone_size: -
cdr3_aa: CASNRGRGNEQFF
cdr3_nt: TGTGCCAGCAACCGTGGGCGGGGAAATGAGCAGTTCTTC

d_call: TRBD1
v_call: TRBV7-3
j_call: TRBJ2-6
clone_size: -
cdr3_aa: CASSLGQDSGANVLTF
cdr3_nt: TGTGCCAGCAGCTTGGGACAGGATTCTGGGGCCAACGTCCTGACTTTC

d_call: -
v_call: TRBV9
j_call: TRBJ1-3
clone_size: once
cdr3_aa: CASSVDRVGNTIYF
cdr3_nt: TGTGCCAGCAGCGTAGACAGGGTGGGAAACACCATATATTTT

d_call: -
v_call: TRBV7-2
j_call: TRBJ2-3
clone_size: -
cdr3_aa: CASSLVGSHTDTQYF
cdr3_nt: TGTGCCAGCAGCTTAGTGGGCAGTCACACAGATACGCAGTATTTT

d_call: -
v_call: TRBV6-5
j_call: TRBJ2-7
clone_size: -
cdr3_aa: CASSYSATPYEQYF
cdr3_nt: TGTGCCAGCAGTTACTCGGCCACCCCCTACGAGCAGTACTTC

d_call: -
v_call: TRBV5-5
j_call: TRBJ1-5
clone_size: few
cdr3_aa: CASSPLGISNQPQHF
cdr3_nt: TGTGCCAGCAGCCCCCTCGGGATTAGCAATCAGCCCCAGCATTTT

d_call: -
v_call: TRBV6-5
j_call: TRBJ2-3
clone_size: -
cdr3_aa: CASSYSNQGGGDTQYF
cdr3_nt: TGTGCCAGCAGTTACTCGAACCAGGGAGGAGGAGATACGCAGTATTTT

d_call: TRBD2
v_call: TRBV19
j_call: TRBJ2-3
clone_size: -
cdr3_aa: CASSSLRTSGTKEQYF
cdr3_nt: TGTGCCAGTAGTTCTTTACGGACTAGCGGGACTAAAGAGCAGTATTTT

d_call: TRBD1
v_call: TRBV10-3
j_call: TRBJ1-5
clone_size: -
cdr3_aa: CAISESRTGKNQPQHF
cdr3_nt: TGTGCCATCAGTGAGTCGAGGACAGGGAAGAATCAGCCCCAGCATTTT

d_call: TRBD2
v_call: TRBV20-1
j_call: TRBJ2-5
clone_size: -
cdr3_aa: CSASNSGGQETQYF
cdr3_nt: TGCAGTGCTAGTAATAGCGGGGGCCAAGAGACCCAGTACTTC

d_call: TRBD2
v_call: TRBV18
j_call: TRBJ2-7
clone_size: -
cdr3_aa: CASSPGFGASGYEQYF
cdr3_nt: TGTGCCAGCTCACCAGGATTTGGGGCTAGCGGCTACGAGCAGTACTTC

d_call: -
v_call: TRBV6-5
j_call: TRBJ1-1
clone_size: -
cdr3_aa: CASSLRQGWGTEAFF
cdr3_nt: TGTGCCAGCAGCCTAAGGCAGGGGTGGGGCACTGAAGCTTTCTTT

d_call: -
v_call: TRBV3-1/TRBV3-2
j_call: TRBJ1-3
clone_size: once
cdr3_aa: CASSQVRGNTIYF
cdr3_nt: TGTGCCAGCAGCCAAGTGAGAGGAAACACCATATATTTT

d_call: -
v_call: TRBV6-5
j_call: TRBJ1-5
clone_size: -
cdr3_aa: CASSSFRGSNQPQHF
cdr3_nt: TGTGCCAGCAGCTCCTTCCGGGGGAGCAATCAGCCCCAGCATTTT

d_call: -
v_call: TRBV7-8
j_call: TRBJ1-2
clone_size: -
cdr3_aa: CASSLAWERDGYTF
cdr3_nt: TGTGCCAGCAGCTTAGCGTGGGAGAGGGATGGCTACACCTTC

d_call: TRBD2
v_call: TRBV9
j_call: TRBJ2-1
clone_size: -
cdr3_aa: CASSFPTSGDPYNEQFF
cdr3_nt: TGTGCCAGCAGCTTCCCGACTAGCGGGGACCCCTACAATGAGCAGTTCTTC

d_call: -
v_call: TRBV5-1
j_call: TRBJ2-7
clone_size: -
cdr3_aa: CASSLGVNEQYF
cdr3_nt: TGCGCCAGCAGCTTAGGGGTCAACGAGCAGTACTTC

d_call: TRBD1
v_call: TRBV6-1
j_call: TRBJ1-6
clone_size: -
cdr3_aa: CASSDQTGIRPLHF
cdr3_nt: TGTGCCAGCAGTGACCAGACAGGGATAAGGCCCCTCCACTTT

d_call: TRBD1
v_call: TRBV15
j_call: TRBJ1-1
clone_size: -
cdr3_aa: CATSLNPGGTAEAFF
cdr3_nt: TGTGCCACCAGCCTCAACCCGGGGGGGACAGCAGAAGCTTTCTTT

d_call: -
v_call: TRBV11-2
j_call: TRBJ2-5
clone_size: -
cdr3_aa: CASSLGSGRLETQYF
cdr3_nt: TGTGCCAGCAGCTTAGGGAGCGGGCGATTGGAGACCCAGTACTTC

d_call: TRBD1
v_call: TRBV3-1/TRBV3-2
j_call: TRBJ2-7
clone_size: -
cdr3_aa: CASSQSTGVTSKEYF
cdr3_nt: TGTGCCAGCAGCCAATCGACAGGGGTAACCTCGAAAGAGTACTTC

d_call: TRBD1
v_call: TRBV7-9
j_call: TRBJ1-1
clone_size: -
cdr3_aa: CASSLPPGQSAEAFF
cdr3_nt: TGTGCCAGCAGCTTACCTCCGGGACAGTCCGCTGAAGCTTTCTTT

d_call: TRBD2
v_call: TRBV5-1
j_call: TRBJ2-3
clone_size: -
cdr3_aa: CASSLGIAGGNTDTQYF
cdr3_nt: TGCGCCAGCAGCTTGGGAATCGCGGGGGGTAACACAGATACGCAGTATTTT

d_call: TRBD1
v_call: TRBV19
j_call: TRBJ2-2
clone_size: -
cdr3_aa: CASSPMRGQGRPGELFF
cdr3_nt: TGTGCCAGTAGCCCCATGAGGGGACAGGGGCGGCCCGGGGAGCTGTTTTTT

d_call: -
v_call: TRBV24-1
j_call: TRBJ1-1
clone_size: -
cdr3_aa: CATSETGGTEAFF
cdr3_nt: TGTGCCACCAGTGAAACTGGTGGTACTGAAGCTTTCTTT

d_call: TRBD2
v_call: TRBV7-3
j_call: TRBJ2-5
clone_size: -
cdr3_aa: CASSRGLEETQYF
cdr3_nt: TGTGCCAGCAGCCGAGGACTAGAAGAGACCCAGTACTTC

d_call: -
v_call: TRBV10-1
j_call: TRBJ2-3
clone_size: few
cdr3_aa: CASKGGPTDTQYF
cdr3_nt: TGCGCCAGCAAGGGGGGGCCCACAGATACGCAGTATTTT

d_call: TRBD2
v_call: TRBV10-3
j_call: TRBJ2-5
clone_size: -
cdr3_aa: CAISGGLAGGRAETQYF
cdr3_nt: TGTGCCATCAGTGGAGGGCTAGCGGGGGGGCGAGCAGAGACCCAGTACTTC

d_call: TRBD2
v_call: TRBV7-3
j_call: TRBJ2-3
clone_size: -
cdr3_aa: CASSPGLATDTQYF
cdr3_nt: TGTGCCAGCAGCCCCGGACTAGCGACAGATACGCAGTATTTT

d_call: TRBD1
v_call: TRBV5-1
j_call: TRBJ1-4
clone_size: -
cdr3_aa: CASSLAGTGNEKLFF
cdr3_nt: TGCGCCAGCAGCTTGGCCGGGACAGGGAATGAAAAACTGTTTTTT

d_call: TRBD1
v_call: TRBV24-1
j_call: TRBJ2-5
clone_size: -
cdr3_aa: CATSVPAGQGWETQYF
cdr3_nt: TGTGCCACCAGTGTTCCCGCGGGACAGGGGTGGGAGACCCAGTACTTC

d_call: TRBD1
v_call: TRBV3-1/TRBV3-2
j_call: TRBJ2-2
clone_size: -
cdr3_aa: CASSQHRGRITGELFF
cdr3_nt: TGTGCCAGCAGCCAGCACAGGGGGCGCATCACCGGGGAGCTGTTTTTT

d_call: -
v_call: TRBV5-5
j_call: TRBJ1-6
clone_size: -
cdr3_aa: CASSLRDINSPLHF
cdr3_nt: TGTGCCAGCAGCCTCCGGGACATTAATTCACCCCTCCACTTT

d_call: TRBD1
v_call: TRBV28
j_call: TRBJ1-4
clone_size: -
cdr3_aa: CASGQPGQGFEKLFF
cdr3_nt: TGTGCCAGCGGCCAACCGGGACAGGGGTTTGAAAAACTGTTTTTT

d_call: TRBD1
v_call: TRBV18
j_call: TRBJ2-7
clone_size: -
cdr3_aa: CASSHKRTGVDEQYF
cdr3_nt: TGTGCCAGCTCACATAAAAGGACAGGGGTGGACGAGCAGTACTTC

d_call: -
v_call: TRBV11-2
j_call: TRBJ2-1
clone_size: -
cdr3_aa: CASSLYAPRGRGANNEQFF
cdr3_nt: TGTGCCAGCAGCTTATACGCCCCTCGGGGACGGGGGGCAAACAATGAGCAGTTCTTC

d_call: -
v_call: TRBV7-9
j_call: TRBJ2-3
clone_size: -
cdr3_aa: CASSSLGATDTQYF
cdr3_nt: TGTGCCAGCAGCTCCCTGGGGGCCACAGATACGCAGTATTTT